These T cell receptor beta chains were read from a single sample in a study of spatial heterogeneity in lung cancer. TCRdb re-derived calls from the 5' RACE reads in MiXCR, one entry per CDR3 protein. The repertoire has under 150,000 distinct CDR3 sequences, 9.5% to 14% of them found once; the top ten carry more than 20%. The material sequenced was PBMCs, taken at follow-up. These receptor sequences come from a female donor with early-stage non-small cell lung cancer. CDR3s include the opening cysteine and the closing phenylalanine or tryptophan. The D gene is left open where the match is weak. Where a row states a size, it is once, few, many or the class of an expanded clone; other rows omit it.

j_call,v_call,clone_size,d_call,cdr3_nt,cdr3_aa
TRBJ1-1,TRBV15,few,NA,TGTGCCACCAGCCTGGATATGAACACTGAAGCTTTCTTT,CATSLDMNTEAFF
TRBJ1-5,TRBV12-3/TRBV12-4,many,NA,TGTGCCAGCAGTTTGTCAGGGGCGCCCCAGCATTTT,CASSLSGAPQHF
TRBJ2-5,TRBV3-1,many,TRBD2,TGTGCCAGCAGCCAAGAAGGGTCGATAGCGGGTACCCAAGAGACCCAGTACTTC,CASSQEGSIAGTQETQYF
TRBJ1-5,TRBV2,few,NA,TGTGCCTGCAAACAGGATCCCAAAAGGAATCAGCCCCAGCATTTT,CACKQDPKRNQPQHF
TRBJ2-1,TRBV12-3/TRBV12-4,many,NA,TGTGCCAGCAGTTTCCCCCTCGGGGATGACAATGAGCAGTTCTTC,CASSFPLGDDNEQFF
TRBJ1-1,TRBV7-2,many,NA,TGTGCCAGCAGCACGCAACTTGACACTGAAGCTTTCTTT,CASSTQLDTEAFF
TRBJ1-5,TRBV3-1,few,NA,TGTGCCAGCAGCCCCGATTGGGGAGCTCAGCCCCAGCATTTT,CASSPDWGAQPQHF
TRBJ1-1,TRBV20-1,few,NA,TGCAGTGCTGAGGGTCGAACCAACACTGAAGCTTTCTTT,CSAEGRTNTEAFF
TRBJ2-5,TRBV2,many,NA,TGTGCCAGCAGCGATCAGGGACGGTCAGAGACCCAGTACTTC,CASSDQGRSETQYF
TRBJ2-3,TRBV5-1,NA,TRBD2,TGCGCCAGCAGCTTGGTGGCTAGCGGGAGAGGTACAGATACGCAGTATTTT,CASSLVASGRGTDTQYF
TRBJ2-1,TRBV5-5,many,TRBD2,TGTGCCAGCAGCTTGTTTGCGGGAGTTTCCTACAATGAGCAGTTCTTC,CASSLFAGVSYNEQFF
TRBJ2-1,TRBV3-1,many,TRBD2,TGTGCCAGCAGCCACTGGACTAGCGGGAACGATGAGCAGTTCTTC,CASSHWTSGNDEQFF
TRBJ1-6,TRBV4-3,many,NA,TGCGCCAGCAGCCAAGAAACAGGAAATTCACCCCTCCACTTT,CASSQETGNSPLHF
TRBJ1-1,TRBV5-1,few,NA,TGCGCCAGCAGCTTGGCGACAGGCGCTGAAGCTTTCTTT,CASSLATGAEAFF
TRBJ2-1,TRBV27,few,NA,TGTGCCAGCAGTTTCGGAGGGAGGGGGAGAAACAATGAGCAGTTCTTC,CASSFGGRGRNNEQFF
TRBJ2-1,TRBV5-6,many,NA,TGTGCCAGCAGCTCGCTCGACAGGGAGGATGAGCAGTTCTTC,CASSSLDREDEQFF
TRBJ2-1,TRBV18,many,TRBD2,TGTGCCAGCTCACCACTGGGAGGGCCGAGAGATGAGCAGTTCTTC,CASSPLGGPRDEQFF